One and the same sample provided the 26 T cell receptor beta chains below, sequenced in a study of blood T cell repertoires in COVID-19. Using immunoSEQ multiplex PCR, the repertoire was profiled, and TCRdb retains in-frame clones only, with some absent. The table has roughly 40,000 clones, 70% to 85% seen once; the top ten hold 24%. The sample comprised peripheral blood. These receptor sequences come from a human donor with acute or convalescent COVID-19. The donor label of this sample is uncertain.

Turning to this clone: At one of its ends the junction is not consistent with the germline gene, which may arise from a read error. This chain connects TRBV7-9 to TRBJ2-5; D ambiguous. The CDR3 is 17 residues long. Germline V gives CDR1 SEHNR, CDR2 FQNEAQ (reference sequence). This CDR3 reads CASSLPWRLDTQGTQYF. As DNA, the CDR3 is TGTGCCAGCAGCTTACCATGGCGGCTCGATACCCAAGGGACCCAGTACTTC.

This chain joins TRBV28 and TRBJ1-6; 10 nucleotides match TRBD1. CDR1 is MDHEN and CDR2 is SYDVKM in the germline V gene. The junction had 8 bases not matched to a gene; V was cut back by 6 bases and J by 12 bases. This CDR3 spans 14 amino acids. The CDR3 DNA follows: TGTGCCAGCAGCATCGCCGGGACAGGGGAACCCCTCCACTTT. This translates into CASSIAGTGEPLHF.

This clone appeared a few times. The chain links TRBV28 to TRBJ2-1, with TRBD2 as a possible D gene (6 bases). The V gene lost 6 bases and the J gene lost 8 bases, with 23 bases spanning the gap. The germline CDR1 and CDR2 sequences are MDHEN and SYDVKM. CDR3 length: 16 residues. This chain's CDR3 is CASSTRRDGRSDEQFF. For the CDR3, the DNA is TGTGCCAGCAGCACCAGGAGGGACGGTCGGTCCGATGAGCAGTTCTTC.

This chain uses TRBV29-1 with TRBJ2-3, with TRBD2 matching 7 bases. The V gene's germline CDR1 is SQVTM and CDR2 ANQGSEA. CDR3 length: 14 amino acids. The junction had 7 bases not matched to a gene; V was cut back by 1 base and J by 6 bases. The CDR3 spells CSVEGWGGMDTQYF. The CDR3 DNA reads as TGCAGCGTTGAAGGTTGGGGGGGGATGGATACGCAGTATTTT.

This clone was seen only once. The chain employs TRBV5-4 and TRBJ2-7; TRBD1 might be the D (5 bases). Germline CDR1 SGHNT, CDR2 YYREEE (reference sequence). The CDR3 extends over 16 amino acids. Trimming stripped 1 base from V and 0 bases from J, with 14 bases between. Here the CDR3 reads CASSLQGGVRSYEQYF. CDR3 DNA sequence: TGTGCCAGCAGCTTGCAGGGTGGGGTCCGCTCCTACGAGCAGTACTTC.

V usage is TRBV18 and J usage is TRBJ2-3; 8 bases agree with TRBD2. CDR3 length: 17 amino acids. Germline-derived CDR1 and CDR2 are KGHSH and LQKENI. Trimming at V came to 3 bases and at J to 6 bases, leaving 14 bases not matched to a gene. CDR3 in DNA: TGTGCCAGCTCACCCGGCAGGCTAGCGGGTTCAATGGATACGCAGTATTTT. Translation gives CASSPGRLAGSMDTQYF.

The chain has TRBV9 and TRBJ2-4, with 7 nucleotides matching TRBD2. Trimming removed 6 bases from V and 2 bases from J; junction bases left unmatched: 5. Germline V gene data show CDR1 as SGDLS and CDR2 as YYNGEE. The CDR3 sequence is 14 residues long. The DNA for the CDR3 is TGTGCCAGCACCCGGGGGGAATCCAAAAACATTCAGTACTTC. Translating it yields CASTRGESKNIQYF.

CDR3 bases: TGTGCCAGCAGCTTAGCGAGGGCTAGTGAGCAGTTCTTC. Translation gives CASSLARASEQFF. The rearrangement uses TRBV11-3 and TRBJ2-1; D possibly corresponds to TRBD2 (5 bases). There are 13 residues in the CDR3. Trimming took off 1 base at V and 9 bases at J, with 10 bases between the two ends. Germline V lookup: CDR1 SGHNT, CDR2 YENEEA.

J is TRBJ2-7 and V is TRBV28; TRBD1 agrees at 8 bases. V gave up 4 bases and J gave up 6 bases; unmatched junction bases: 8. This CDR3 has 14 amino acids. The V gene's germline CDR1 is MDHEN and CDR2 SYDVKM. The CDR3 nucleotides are TGTGCCAGCAGTTCCGGGACAGGCCGAGGCGAGCAGTACTTC. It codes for CASSSGTGRGEQYF.

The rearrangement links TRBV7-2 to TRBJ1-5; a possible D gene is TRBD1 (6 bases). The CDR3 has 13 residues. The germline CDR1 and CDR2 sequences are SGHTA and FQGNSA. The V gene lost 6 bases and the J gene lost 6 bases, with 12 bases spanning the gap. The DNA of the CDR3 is TGTGCCAGCAGTCAAGCAGGGGTTCAGCCCCAGCATTTT. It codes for CASSQAGVQPQHF.

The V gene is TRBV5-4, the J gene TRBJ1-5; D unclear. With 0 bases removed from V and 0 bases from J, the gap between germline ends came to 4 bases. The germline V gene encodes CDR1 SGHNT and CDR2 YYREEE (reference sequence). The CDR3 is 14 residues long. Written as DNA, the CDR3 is TGTGCCAGCAGCTTGGGCGGTAGCAATCAGCCCCAGCATTTT. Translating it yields CASSLGGSNQPQHF. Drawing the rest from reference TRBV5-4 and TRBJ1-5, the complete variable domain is ETGVTQSPTHLIKTRGQQVTLRCSSQSGHNTVSWYQQALGQGPQFIFQYYREEENGRGNFPPRFSGLQFPNYSSELNVNALELDDSALYLCASSLGGSNQPQHFGDGTRLSIL.

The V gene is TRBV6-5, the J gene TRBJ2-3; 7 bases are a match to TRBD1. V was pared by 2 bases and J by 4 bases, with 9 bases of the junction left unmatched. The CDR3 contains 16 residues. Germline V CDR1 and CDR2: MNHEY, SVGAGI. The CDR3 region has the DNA TGTGCCAGCAGTTACCAGCCAGAGGGGGCCTCAGATACGCAGTATTTT. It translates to CASSYQPEGASDTQYF.

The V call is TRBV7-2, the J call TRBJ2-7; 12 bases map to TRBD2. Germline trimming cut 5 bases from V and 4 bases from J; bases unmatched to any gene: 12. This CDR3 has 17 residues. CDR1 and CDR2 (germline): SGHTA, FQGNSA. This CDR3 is CASSARLAGDLSYEQYF. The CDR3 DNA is TGTGCCAGCAGCGCCCGACTAGCGGGGGACCTCTCATACGAGCAGTACTTC.

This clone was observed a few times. The CDR3, as DNA: TGTGCCAGCAGTGGGACAGGGAACACCGGGGAGCTGTTTTTT. Amino acids: CASSGTGNTGELFF. The chain recombines TRBV6-4 with TRBJ2-2, with 7 positions matching TRBD1. Losses at the gene ends were 4 bases for V and 1 base for J; bases not matched to a gene: 0. Germline V gene data show CDR1 as MRHNA and CDR2 as SNTAGT. The CDR3 length is 14 residues.

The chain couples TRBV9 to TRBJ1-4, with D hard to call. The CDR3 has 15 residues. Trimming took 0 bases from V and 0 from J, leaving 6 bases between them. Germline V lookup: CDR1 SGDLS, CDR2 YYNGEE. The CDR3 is CASSVGESTNEKLFF. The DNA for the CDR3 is TGTGCCAGCAGCGTAGGGGAGTCAACTAATGAAAAACTGTTTTTT.

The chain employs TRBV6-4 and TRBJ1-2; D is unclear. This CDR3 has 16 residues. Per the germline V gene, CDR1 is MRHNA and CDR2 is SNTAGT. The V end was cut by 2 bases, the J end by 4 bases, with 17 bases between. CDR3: CASSDGPNPSGYGYTF. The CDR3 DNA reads TGTGCCAGCAGTGACGGCCCTAATCCAAGCGGCTATGGCTACACCTTC.

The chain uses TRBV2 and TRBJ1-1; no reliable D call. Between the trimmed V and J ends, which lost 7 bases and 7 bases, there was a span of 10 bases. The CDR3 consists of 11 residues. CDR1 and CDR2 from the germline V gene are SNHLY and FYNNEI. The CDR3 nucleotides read TGTGCCAGCACGGGCGGGGTTGAAGCTTTCTTT. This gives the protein CASTGGVEAFF.

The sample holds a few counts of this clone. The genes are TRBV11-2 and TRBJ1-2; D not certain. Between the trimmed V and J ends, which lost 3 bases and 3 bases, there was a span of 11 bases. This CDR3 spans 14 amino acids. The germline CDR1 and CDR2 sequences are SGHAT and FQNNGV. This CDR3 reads CASSFQSRDYGYTF. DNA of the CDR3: TGTGCCAGCAGCTTCCAGTCCCGGGACTATGGCTACACCTTC.

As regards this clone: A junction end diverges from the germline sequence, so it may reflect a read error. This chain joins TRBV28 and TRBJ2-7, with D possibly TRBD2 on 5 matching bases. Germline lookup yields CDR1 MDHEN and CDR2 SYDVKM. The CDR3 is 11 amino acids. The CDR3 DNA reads TGCTCGCTGGGGAGCTCCTACGAGCAGTACTTC. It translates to CSLGSSYEQYF.

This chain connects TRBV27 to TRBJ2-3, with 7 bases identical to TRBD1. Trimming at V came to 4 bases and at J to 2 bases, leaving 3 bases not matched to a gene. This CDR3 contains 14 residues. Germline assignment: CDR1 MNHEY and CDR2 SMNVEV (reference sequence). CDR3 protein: CASSYDRVTDTQYF. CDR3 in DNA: TGTGCCAGCAGTTACGACAGGGTCACAGATACGCAGTATTTT.

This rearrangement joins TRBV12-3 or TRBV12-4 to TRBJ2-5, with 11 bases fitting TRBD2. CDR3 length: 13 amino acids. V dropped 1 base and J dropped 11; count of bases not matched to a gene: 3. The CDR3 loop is CASSLGGLAVQYF. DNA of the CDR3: TGTGCCAGCAGTTTAGGGGGACTAGCGGTACAGTACTTC.

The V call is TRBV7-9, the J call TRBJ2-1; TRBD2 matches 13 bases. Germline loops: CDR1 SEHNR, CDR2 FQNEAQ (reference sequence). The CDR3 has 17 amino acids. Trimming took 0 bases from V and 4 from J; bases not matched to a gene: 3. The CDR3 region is CASSLAPGLAGYNEQFF. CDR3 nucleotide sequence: TGTGCCAGCAGCTTAGCCCCGGGACTAGCGGGGTACAATGAGCAGTTCTTC.

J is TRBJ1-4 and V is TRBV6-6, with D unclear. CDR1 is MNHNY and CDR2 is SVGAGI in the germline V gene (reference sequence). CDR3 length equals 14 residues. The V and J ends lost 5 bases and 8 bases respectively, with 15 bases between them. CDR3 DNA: TGTGCCAGCAGTCAATGGGCCGGGAAAGAAAAACTGTTTTTT. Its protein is CASSQWAGKEKLFF.

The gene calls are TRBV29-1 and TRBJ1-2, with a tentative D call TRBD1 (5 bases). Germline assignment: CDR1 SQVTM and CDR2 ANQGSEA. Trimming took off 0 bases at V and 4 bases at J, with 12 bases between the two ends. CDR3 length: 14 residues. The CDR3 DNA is TGCAGCGTTGAAGATCTACAGGAGTTCTATGGCTACACCTTC. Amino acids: CSVEDLQEFYGYTF.

The CDR3: CASSLGTVNSPLHF. CDR3 DNA: TGTGCCAGCAGCCTAGGGACAGTCAATTCACCCCTCCACTTT. This chain uses TRBV3-1 (or the pseudogene TRBV3-2) with TRBJ1-6; 7 bases fit TRBD1. V shed 4 bases, J shed 7 bases, and the junction held 4 bases outside the gene matches. This CDR3 is built from 14 residues. CDR1 and CDR2 (germline): LGHDT, YNNKEL (reference sequence).

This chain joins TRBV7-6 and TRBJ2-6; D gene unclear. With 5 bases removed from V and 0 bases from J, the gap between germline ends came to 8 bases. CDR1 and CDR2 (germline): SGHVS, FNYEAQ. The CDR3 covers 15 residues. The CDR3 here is CASSELSSGANVLTF. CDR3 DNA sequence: TGTGCCAGCAGCGAACTAAGCTCTGGGGCCAACGTCCTGACTTTC.